This TCR beta chain was captured in a study of T cells in Graves' hyperthyroidism and ophthalmopathy. Ophthalmopathy patients had Clinical Activity Score at least 3, NOSPECS grade at least 4, duration under 3 months. Used for diagnoses were clinical symptoms, serum thyroxine and TRAb, thyroid ultrasound and orbital computed tomography. The source of the PBMCs was 8.5 to 10 ml of fresh peripheral blood. Amplification yielded TCR beta CDR3 regions, with RNA transcripts as the source. The TCR CDR3 first-round RT-PCR relied on the HTBI primer set. TCRdb processed the multiplex PCR reads anew with MiXCR; each CDR3 protein has one entry. This table holds 500,000 to 600,000 distinct CDR3 sequences, around 20% found once. Germline V gene data show CDR1 as SQVTM and CDR2 as ANQGSEA. This CDR3 comprises 10 residues. Trimming pared 2 bases from V and 4 bases from J, leaving 2 bases between.

The source material was blood. This receptor was identified in a middle-aged man with Graves' ophthalmopathy. V and J are TRBV29-1 and TRBJ2-5; D is undetermined. The CDR3 here is CSVERETQYF. In nucleotides, the CDR3 is TGCAGCGTTGAAAGAGAGACCCAGTACTTC.